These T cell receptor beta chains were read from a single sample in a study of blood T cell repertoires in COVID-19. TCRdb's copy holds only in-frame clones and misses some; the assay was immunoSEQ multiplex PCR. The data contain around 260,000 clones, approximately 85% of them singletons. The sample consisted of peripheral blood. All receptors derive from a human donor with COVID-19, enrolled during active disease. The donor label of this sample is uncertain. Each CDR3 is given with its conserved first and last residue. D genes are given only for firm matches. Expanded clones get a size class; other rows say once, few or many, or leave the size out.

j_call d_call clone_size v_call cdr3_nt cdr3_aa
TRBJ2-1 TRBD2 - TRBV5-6 TGTGCCAGCAGCCGCCGGTCTAGCGGGAGGGCGTTCAATGAGCAGTTCTTC CASSRRSSGRAFNEQFF
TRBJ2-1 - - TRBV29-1 TGCAGCGTTGTAATCGTAGGGGGCAATGAGCAGTTCTTC CSVVIVGGNEQFF
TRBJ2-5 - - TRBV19 TGTGCCAGTAGTAAGGGACTCCTGGCGATGAAAAAAGAGACCCAGTACTTC CASSKGLLAMKKETQYF
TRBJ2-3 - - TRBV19 TGTGCCAGTAGTATAGGCCGGGGTAGCACAGATACGCAGTATTTT CASSIGRGSTDTQYF
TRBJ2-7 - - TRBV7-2 TGTGCCAGCAGCTTAGTGGTCCTGAGCTCCTACGAGCAGTACTTC CASSLVVLSSYEQYF
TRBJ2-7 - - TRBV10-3 TGTGCCATCAGTGAGTCGGGCAGGGAAAGGGAGCAGTACTTC CAISESGREREQYF
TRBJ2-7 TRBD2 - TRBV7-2 TGTGCCAGCACCCGGGGGAGGGAGTACGAGCAGTACTTC CASTRGREYEQYF
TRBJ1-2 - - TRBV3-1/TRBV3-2 TGTGCCAGCAGCCAAGAGGGACTCTCTAACTATGGCTACACCTTC CASSQEGLSNYGYTF
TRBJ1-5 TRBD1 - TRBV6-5 TGTGCCAGCAGCGAGACAGGGAATAGCAATCAGCCCCAGCATTTT CASSETGNSNQPQHF
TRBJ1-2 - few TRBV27 TGTGCCAGCAGTCCCTCCTTAAACTATGGCTACACCTTC CASSPSLNYGYTF
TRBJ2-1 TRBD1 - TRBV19 TGTGCCAGTAGTGTGGGACAGGGAAGCAATGAGCAGTTCTTC CASSVGQGSNEQFF
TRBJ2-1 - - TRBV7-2 TGTGCCAGCAGCTTAGGTAGATACAATGAGCAGTTCTTC CASSLGRYNEQFF
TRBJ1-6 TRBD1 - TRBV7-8 TGTGCCAGCAGCCTCGCGACAGGGCATAATTCACCCCTCCACTTT CASSLATGHNSPLHF
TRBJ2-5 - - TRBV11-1 TGTGCCAGCAGCTCTAGGGGGTTAGAGACCCAGTACTTC CASSSRGLETQYF
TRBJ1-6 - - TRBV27 TGTGCCAGCAGTTTATCTCCGAATTCACCCCTCCACTTT CASSLSPNSPLHF
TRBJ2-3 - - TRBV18 TGTGCCAGCTCACCACCGAGGCCCACAGATACGCAGTATTTT CASSPPRPTDTQYF
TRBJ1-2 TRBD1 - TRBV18 TGTGCCAGCTCACGCTCGGGACAGAACTATGGCTACACCTTC CASSRSGQNYGYTF
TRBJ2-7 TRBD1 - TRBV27 TGTGCCAGCAGTTTAACGCGGGACAGGGTAACAATGTCCTACGAGCAGTACTTC CASSLTRDRVTMSYEQYF
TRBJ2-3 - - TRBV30 TGTGCCTGGAGTGTTAGGGGCGGCACAGATACGCAGTATTTT CAWSVRGGTDTQYF
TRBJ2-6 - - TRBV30 TGTGCCTGGAGTCCCCTCCGTCCTTGGGGGCCCTCTGGGGCCAACGTCCTGACTTTC CAWSPLRPWGPSGANVLTF
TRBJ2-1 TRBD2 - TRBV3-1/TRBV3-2 TGTGCCAGCAGTCTCTCCGGGACTAGAGGAAATGAGCAGTTCTTC CASSLSGTRGNEQFF
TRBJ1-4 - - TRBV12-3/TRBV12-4 TGTGCCAGCAGTTCGTATGAAAAACTGTTTTTT CASSSYEKLFF
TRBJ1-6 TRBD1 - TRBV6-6 TGTGCCAGCAGCTCGACCGGACAGGGACATCGGTCACCCCTCCACTTT CASSSTGQGHRSPLHF
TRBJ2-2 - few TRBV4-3 TGCGCCAGCAGCCAAGATTTCGGAGGGGGCGGGACCGGGGAGCTGTTTTTT CASSQDFGGGGTGELFF
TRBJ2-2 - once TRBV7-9 TGTGCCAGCAGCCCCGGGACAACGGGCACCGGGGAGCTGTTTTTT CASSPGTTGTGELFF
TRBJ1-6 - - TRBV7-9 TGTGCCAGCAGCTTCCAAGGCATTGGGCCTGGTTCACCCCTCCACTTT CASSFQGIGPGSPLHF
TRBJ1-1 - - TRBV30 TGTGCCTGGAGTGTAACACAGGGTGAGACTGAAGCTTTCTTT CAWSVTQGETEAFF
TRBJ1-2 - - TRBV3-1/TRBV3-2 TGTGCCAGCAGCCAAGGAAGAGATGGCTACACCTTC CASSQGRDGYTF
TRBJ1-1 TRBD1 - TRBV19 TGTGCCAGTAGGACTCAGGGGGCAGTTGAAGCTTTCTTT CASRTQGAVEAFF
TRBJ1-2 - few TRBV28 TGTGCCAGCAGTCCCACGACACGTGGCTACACCTTC CASSPTTRGYTF
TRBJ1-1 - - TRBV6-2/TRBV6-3 TGTGCCAGCAGTAACGTAGCCTCCCCGACAGGACCACTAGAAGCTTTCTTT CASSNVASPTGPLEAFF
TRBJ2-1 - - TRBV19 TGTGCCAGTAGTATACGGCCGGGTAACGAGCAGTTCTTC CASSIRPGNEQFF
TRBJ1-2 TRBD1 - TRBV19 TGTGCCAGTAGTATTACACAGGGGTACCCTTATGGCTACACCTTC CASSITQGYPYGYTF
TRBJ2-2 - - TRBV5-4 TGTGCCAGCAGGGATACCGGGACTACCGGGGAGCTGTTTTTT CASRDTGTTGELFF
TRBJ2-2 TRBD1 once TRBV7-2 TGTGCCAGCAGCTTAGTTAGGACAGGGGACACCGGGGAGCTGTTTTTT CASSLVRTGDTGELFF
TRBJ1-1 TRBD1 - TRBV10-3 TGTGCCACCACAGGGGAAGTGAACACTGAAGCTTTCTTT CATTGEVNTEAFF
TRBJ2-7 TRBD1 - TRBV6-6 TGTGCCAGCAGACTGACAGGGAGCTCCTACGAGCAGTACTTC CASRLTGSSYEQYF
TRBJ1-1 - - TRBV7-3 TGTGCCAGCAGCGGGGGAGGCCCTGAAGCTTTCTTT CASSGGGPEAFF
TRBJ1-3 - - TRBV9 TGTGCCAGCAGCGTAGACAGCTCTGGAAACACCATATATTTT CASSVDSSGNTIYF
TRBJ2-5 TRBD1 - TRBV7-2 TGTGCCAGCAGCTTAGCGGCCGGACAGGGGCAAGAGACCCAGTACTTC CASSLAAGQGQETQYF
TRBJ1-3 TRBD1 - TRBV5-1 TGCGCCAGCAGCTCGACAGGGGACTCTGGAAACACCATATATTTT CASSSTGDSGNTIYF
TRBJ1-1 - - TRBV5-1 TGCGCCAGCAGCTTGGTGGGGCAGGGGACCGCGATGAACACTGAAGCTTTCTTT CASSLVGQGTAMNTEAFF
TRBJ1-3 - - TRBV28 TGTGCCAGCAGTTTCAAAGGACAGTCCTCTGGAAACACCATATATTTT CASSFKGQSSGNTIYF
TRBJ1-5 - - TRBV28 TGTGCCAGCCGCACGTCGATCAGGGAGGGACATCAGCCCCAGCATTTT CASRTSIREGHQPQHF
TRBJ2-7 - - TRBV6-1 TGTGCCAGTATACCTACGGACAGGGAGGGAGAGCAGTACTTC CASIPTDREGEQYF
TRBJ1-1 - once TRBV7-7 TGTGCTAGCAGCCAGGACACCAACACTGAAGCTTTCTTT CASSQDTNTEAFF
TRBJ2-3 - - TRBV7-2 TGTGCCAGCAGCTCGCCCGGGATTCCAGATACGCAGTATTTT CASSSPGIPDTQYF
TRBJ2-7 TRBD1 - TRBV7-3 TGTGCCAGCAGCCGCACAGGGGCTACCTTCGACGAGCAGTACTTC CASSRTGATFDEQYF
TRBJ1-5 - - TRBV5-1 TGCGCCAGCAGCTCCACTCCAGGGACTGGTCTTGGCAATCAGCCCCAGCATTTT CASSSTPGTGLGNQPQHF